Below, 18 T cell receptor beta chains from the same sample are listed, as sequenced in a study of OX40 agonist ivuxolimab in advanced cancers. Libraries were made using the immunoSEQ multiplex PCR assay. Imported from immuneACCESS, the table was reduced by TCRdb to in-frame sequences with V and J called. These copies leave out some clones; in studies compared against another copy, an unresolved V gene accounts for under half, and the cause of the remainder is not known. The sample contains some 90,000 clones, about 90% of them found a single time. The ten largest account for around 1.7% of the sample. The sequences come from CD4+ or CD8+ T cells sorted from blood, collected in a trial of the OX40 agonist ivuxolimab. The origin of the receptors is an adult with an advanced solid tumor such as melanoma, head and neck, liver or kidney cancer.

The CDR3 DNA reads as TGTGCCAGCAGGCGGGGGTCGGGAAACACCATATATTTT. Translating gives CASRRGSGNTIYF. The chain has TRBV7-2 and TRBJ1-3, with D possibly matching TRBD1 (5 bases). Germline loops: CDR1 SGHTA, CDR2 FQGNSA. V shed 6 bases and J shed 4 bases, with 10 bases lying between them. The CDR3 is made up of 13 amino acids.

This sequence joins TRBV6-1 and TRBJ1-4; D gene unclear. Per the germline V gene, CDR1 is MNHNS and CDR2 is SASEGT. V was clipped by 6 bases and J by 0 bases, with 11 bases between them. CDR3 length: 15 amino acids. CDR3: CASRLWGSTNEKLFF. CDR3 bases: TGTGCCAGCAGACTGTGGGGTTCAACTAATGAAAAACTGTTTTTT.

In its sample, this clone was seen once. The chain links TRBV6-6 to TRBJ2-3; D is undetermined. Germline V gene lookup returns CDR1 MNHNY and CDR2 SVGAGI (reference sequence). V was cut by 4 bases and J by 9 bases, with 8 bases left in between. The CDR3 totals 11 residues. CDR3 sequence reads: CASSSPLTQYF. CDR3 bases: TGTGCCAGCAGTTCCCCTTTGACGCAGTATTTT.

The V call is TRBV19, the J call TRBJ1-1, with TRBD1 as a possible D gene (6 bases). Germline V gives CDR1 LNHDA, CDR2 SQIVND (reference sequence). Trimming took 6 bases from V and 11 from J, leaving 28 bases between them. CDR3 size: 16 residues. CDR3 amino acids: CASRPPQIAGHSSAFF. CDR3 sequence (DNA): TGTGCCAGTAGACCACCCCAAATAGCGGGACATAGTTCGGCTTTCTTT.

The rearrangement links TRBV27 to TRBJ2-4; D call uncertain. This CDR3 contains 12 residues. Germline V gene sequence: CDR1 MNHEY, CDR2 SMNVEV (reference sequence). V was cut by 6 bases and J by 0 bases, with 3 bases left in between. The chain's CDR3 is CASSLAKNIQYF. In DNA, the CDR3 is TGTGCCAGCAGCCTAGCCAAAAACATTCAGTACTTC.

CDR3 coding DNA: TGTGCCAGCAAACTAGGGGCTAGCGGGAGTGGGGAGCTGTTTTTT. Protein: CASKLGASGSGELFF. The chain employs TRBV2 and TRBJ2-2, with TRBD2 identical over 10 bases. CDR1 and CDR2 from the germline V gene are SNHLY and FYNNEI. The ends lost 7 bases at V and 8 bases at J; junction bases unmatched: 10. CDR3 length equals 15 residues.

The chain is built from TRBV10-3 and TRBJ2-1; TRBD1 might be the D (6 bases). Trimming stripped 3 bases from V and 0 bases from J, with 15 bases between. CDR1 is ENHRY, CDR2 SYGVKD, per germline. The CDR3 contains 17 residues. DNA for the CDR3: TGTGCCATCAGTGACCCAGGACCCAGGGGCTCCTACAATGAGCAGTTCTTC. It yields the protein CAISDPGPRGSYNEQFF.

With respect to this clone: The germline gene is not matched at one end of the junction; a read error may be the cause. This chain uses TRBV29-1 with TRBJ2-7; D uncertain. This CDR3 contains 14 residues. Germline V lookup: CDR1 SQVTM, CDR2 ANQGSEA. The CDR3 region has the DNA TGCAGCGTTGAAAGGCTCCTATCCTCCAACGAGCAGTACTTC. This gives the protein CSVERLLSSNEQYF.

The chain uses TRBV10-3 and TRBJ2-5; D call uncertain. The CDR3 consists of 13 residues. Trimming left V 6 bases short and J 5 bases short, with 13 bases between. Germline-derived CDR1 and CDR2 are ENHRY and SYGVKD. The CDR3 reads CAISPGQGETQYF. The CDR3 DNA reads TGTGCCATCAGCCCGGGCCAAGGGGAGACCCAGTACTTC.

The CDR3 sequence is CASSVGTGAYGYTF. In DNA form, the CDR3 reads TGTGCCAGCAGCGTAGGGACAGGTGCCTATGGCTACACCTTC. The V and J genes are TRBV9 and TRBJ1-2, with 7 bases aligning to TRBD1. V was clipped by 0 bases and J by 4 bases; unmatched bases: 3. The CDR3 contains 14 residues. Germline CDR1 is SGDLS and CDR2 is YYNGEE.

The J gene is TRBJ2-4, the V gene TRBV18, with 10 positions matching TRBD2. The junction had 9 bases not matched to a gene; V was cut back by 3 bases and J by 1 base. Looked up from germline, CDR1 is KGHSH and CDR2 is LQKENI. This CDR3 comprises 18 residues. CDR3 in amino acids: CASSPSLAGDVAKNIQYF. In DNA form, the CDR3 reads TGTGCCAGCTCACCCAGCCTAGCGGGAGATGTGGCCAAAAACATTCAGTACTTC.

V and J are TRBV7-9 and TRBJ2-1; D is unclear. CDR1 and CDR2 (germline): SEHNR, FQNEAQ (reference sequence). The CDR3 loop spans 13 amino acids. V lost 1 base and J lost 5, with 6 bases in between. CDR3 sequence: CASSLEADNEQFF. The CDR3 DNA sequence: TGTGCCAGCAGCTTAGAAGCTGACAATGAGCAGTTCTTC.

The rearrangement uses TRBV9 and TRBJ1-4; unclear D gene. V dropped 4 bases and J dropped 4 bases, with 17 bases sitting between them. Germline lookup yields CDR1 SGDLS and CDR2 YYNGEE. This CDR3 region has 16 residues. The CDR3: CASSPGWGKGNEKLFF. The CDR3 DNA reads as TGTGCCAGCAGCCCGGGGTGGGGTAAGGGTAATGAAAAACTGTTTTTT.

This clone showed up just once. The rearrangement uses TRBV30 and TRBJ1-2, with TRBD1 identical over 7 bases. There are 15 residues in the CDR3. V was clipped by 5 bases and J by 0 bases; unmatched bases: 9. Germline V gene data show CDR1 as GTSNPN and CDR2 as SVGIG (reference sequence). The CDR3 DNA reads as TGTGCCTGGGTTGTAGGGGGCCACACTAACTATGGCTACACCTTC. As protein: CAWVVGGHTNYGYTF.

In this sample, this clone turned up once. The V and J genes are TRBV28 and TRBJ2-1; 9 bases line up with TRBD2. V was clipped by 5 bases and J by 4 bases; unmatched bases: 9. The CDR3 is 16 residues long. Per the germline V gene, CDR1 is MDHEN and CDR2 is SYDVKM. DNA of the CDR3: TGTGCCAGCAGTACCCGAGCTAGCGGGACTTACAATGAGCAGTTCTTC. Amino acids: CASSTRASGTYNEQFF.

The J gene is TRBJ1-2, the V gene TRBV30; TRBD1 matches 7 bases. The length of the CDR3 is 14 residues. J gave up 0 bases and V 3 bases, and 4 bases lay outside the gene matches. Germline lookup yields CDR1 GTSNPN and CDR2 SVGIG (reference sequence). CDR3 coding DNA: TGTGCCTGGAGCCGACAGGGCCCTAACTATGGCTACACCTTC. The encoded protein is CAWSRQGPNYGYTF.

The chain has TRBV6-5 and TRBJ2-7, with a tentative D call TRBD2 (5 bases). The V end lost 4 bases, the J end lost 1 base, and 17 bases lay between the germline ends. The germline CDR1 and CDR2 sequences are MNHEY and SVGAGI. CDR3 length equals 16 residues. CDR3 sequence (DNA): TGTGCCAGCAGTTCAACGACGGGGTCGAATTCCTACGAGCAGTACTTC. Protein product: CASSSTTGSNSYEQYF.

The chain carries TRBV10-2 and TRBJ2-7, with 7 bases matching TRBD1. Looked up from germline, CDR1 is WSHSY and CDR2 is SAAADI. Trimming removed 4 bases from V and 4 bases from J; junction bases left unmatched: 4. The CDR3 extends over 13 amino acids. This CDR3 is CASSGRQGYEQYF. CDR3 nucleotides: TGCGCCAGCAGTGGGAGACAGGGTTACGAGCAGTACTTC.